This T cell receptor (beta chain) was profiled in a study of beta chain features in type 1 diabetes. Broader study findings: PCR might pick shorter templates more often, in the same way for patients and controls.

The V gene's germline CDR1 is ENHRY and CDR2 SYGVKD. With 4 bases removed from V and 6 bases from J, the gap between germline ends came to 18 bases. There are 15 residues in the CDR3. A note on this clone: Its antigen remains unidentified.

Central memory, naive, regulatory and stem cell-like memory CD4+ cells were sorted by CD45RO/CCR7/CD25/CD127/CD95/CD27. Sequenced material consisted of expressed TCRB transcripts (all of the isolated RNA was reverse transcribed). Sequencing was performed with immunoSEQ multiplex PCR; in TCRdb, only in-frame clones are kept and a portion is missing. The sample includes more than 150,000 clones, 11% of them seen just once. The clonotype originates from a man aged 18 to 29 in good health. Sequencing was performed on central memory CD4+ T cells from blood. V usage is TRBV10-3 and J usage is TRBJ1-1; a possible D gene is TRBD1 (5 bases). In DNA, the CDR3 is TGTGCCATCAGTGCCCCAGAAAGGGACTTTTCTGAAGCTTTCTTT. It specifies CAISAPERDFSEAFF.